A single sample gave rise to the 14 T cell receptor beta chains below, sequenced in a study of response to subunit inactivated influenza vaccine. Via MiXCR, TCRdb re-called the RT-PCR reads, giving one row per CDR3 protein. The table includes approximately 570,000 distinct CDR3 sequences, about 7.6% detected once. Sequencing used PBMCs from blood, obtained around 2 years after vaccination. Receptor source: a man aged 45 to 75 who received an inactivated influenza vaccine.

This clonotype was seen more than once but under ten times. This chain joins TRBV12-3 or TRBV12-4 and TRBJ2-1, with 7 bases that match TRBD2. V lost 7 bases and J lost 6; bases outside the gene matches: 21. There are 18 residues in the CDR3. CDR3 nucleotide sequence: TGTGCCAGCAATATGGGGGGACGGCGAACGGGGGGTTTCAATGAGCAGTTCTTC. Protein: CASNMGGRRTGGFNEQFF.

This clonotype was seen a few times. The chain combines TRBV12-3 or TRBV12-4 with TRBJ1-1; D unclear. The CDR3 has 14 amino acids. The V end was cut by 6 bases, the J end by 0 bases, with 11 bases between. CDR3 DNA sequence: TGTGCCAGCAGGAAGTGGGGTATGAACACTGAAGCTTTCTTT. This translates into CASRKWGMNTEAFF.

In the case of this clonotype: A single base separates this from a much larger clone, so it may be a read error. The V call is TRBV7-8, the J call TRBJ1-2; maybe TRBD1 (6 bases). CDR1 SGHVS and CDR2 FQNEAQ come from the germline V gene. The CDR3 extends over 14 amino acids. The CDR3 nucleotides read TGTGCCCGCAGGGGTCCAGGCGGGGGCTATGGCTACACCTTC. Amino acid sequence: CARRGPGGGYGYTF.

V is TRBV12-3 or TRBV12-4 and J is TRBJ1-6; D is perhaps TRBD1 (5 bases). The CDR3 is 15 amino acids. V shed 6 bases and J shed 7 bases, with 16 bases lying between them. In DNA form, the CDR3 reads TGTGCCAGCAGCCAGCGACAGACTTCCAATTCACCCCTCCACTTT. As protein: CASSQRQTSNSPLHF.

The chain has TRBV5-1 and TRBJ2-1; D ambiguous. The CDR3 covers 15 residues. The germline V gene encodes CDR1 SGHRS and CDR2 YFSETQ. The germline V and J ends were trimmed by 1 base and 4 bases, with 12 bases remaining between them. The chain's CDR3 is CASSLPFQVYNEQFF. The CDR3 nucleotides read TGCGCCAGCAGCTTGCCATTTCAGGTTTACAATGAGCAGTTCTTC.

This clonotype was counted only a few times. This chain links TRBV20-1 with TRBJ2-2, with 7 nucleotides matching TRBD2. This CDR3 comprises 15 residues. Unmatched junction bases numbered 5, after V lost 0 bases and J lost 4 bases. Looked up from germline, CDR1 is DFQATT and CDR2 is SNEGSKA (reference sequence). For the CDR3, the DNA is TGCAGTGCTAGAGATGCAGCGGGATCCACCGGGGAGCTGTTTTTT. Translated: CSARDAAGSTGELFF.

This clonotype was observed at least ten times. The chain carries TRBV5-1 and TRBJ2-5; D may correspond to TRBD1 or TRBD2 (6 bases each). The CDR3 covers 15 residues. Trimming left V 0 bases short and J 2 bases short, with 11 bases between. CDR1 and CDR2 (germline): SGHRS, YFSETQ. This CDR3 is CASSLAGGRQETQYF. The CDR3 nucleotides are TGCGCCAGCAGCTTGGCTGGGGGGCGACAAGAGACCCAGTACTTC.

This clonotype was recorded many times. This chain joins TRBV28 and TRBJ1-6, with D uncertain. The CDR3 has 13 residues. Trimming removed 9 bases at V and 7 bases at J, with 13 bases between. Germline-derived CDR1 and CDR2 are MDHEN and SYDVKM. The DNA for the CDR3 is TGTGCCAGTGATAGATCGCCGAATTCACCCCTCCACTTT. Protein: CASDRSPNSPLHF.

This clonotype was picked up a small number of times. The chain links TRBV7-2 to TRBJ1-5, with 8 bases identical to TRBD1. Germline trimming cut 5 bases from V and 7 bases from J; bases unmatched to any gene: 10. The CDR3 totals 15 residues. The germline V gene encodes CDR1 SGHTA and CDR2 FQGNSA. CDR3 in DNA: TGTGCCAGCAGCGGCGGGACAGGTTGGTTGCAGCCCCAGCATTTT. This sequence encodes CASSGGTGWLQPQHF.

This clonotype has a handful of counts. The genes are TRBV16 and TRBJ1-1; TRBD1 matches 7 bases. From germline, CDR1 is KGHSY and CDR2 FQNENV. With V trimmed by 6 bases and J by 10 bases, 14 bases remained unmatched. This CDR3 is built from 14 residues. Here the CDR3 DNA reads TGTGCCAGCAGTCCAACGGAGTTGGCAGGGGGAGCTTTCTTT. Translating it yields CASSPTELAGGAFF.

This clonotype was counted only a few times. V is TRBV3-1 and J is TRBJ2-5; D might be TRBD1 (6 bases). This CDR3 spans 14 amino acids. Germline V gene sequence: CDR1 LGHDT, CDR2 YNNKEL (reference sequence). The V and J ends lost 4 bases and 5 bases respectively, with 14 bases between them. The CDR3 here is CASSLSSRGETQYF. The CDR3 DNA follows: TGTGCCAGCAGCCTATCCTCTAGGGGGGAGACCCAGTACTTC.

The genes are TRBV7-6 and TRBJ1-3, with 10 bases aligning to TRBD1. The length of the CDR3 is 14 residues. Germline assignment: CDR1 SGHVS and CDR2 FNYEAQ. V trimming: 5 bases; J trimming: 4 bases; junction bases outside the gene matches: 2. The CDR3 DNA reads as TGTGCCAGCAGCCGGACAGGGGGAGGAAACACCATATATTTT. The encoded protein is CASSRTGGGNTIYF.

This clonotype has a handful of counts. This chain connects TRBV7-2 to TRBJ1-5; TRBD1 matches 8 bases. Germline V lookup: CDR1 SGHTA, CDR2 FQGNSA. With 6 bases clipped from V and 2 bases from J, the junction kept 6 bases outside the gene matches. The CDR3 extends over 15 amino acids. The CDR3: CASSYDRGGNQPQHF. The DNA for the CDR3 is TGTGCCAGCAGTTACGACAGGGGCGGCAATCAGCCCCAGCATTTT.

This chain connects TRBV4-2 to TRBJ2-7; TRBD1 matches at 8 bases. Germline V gene data show CDR1 as LGHNA and CDR2 as YNFKEQ. The CDR3 consists of 14 residues. V was clipped by 3 bases and J by 3 bases; unmatched bases: 4. DNA for the CDR3: TGTGCCAGCAGCCAGAGGGGACAGGTCTACGAGCAGTACTTC. This gives the protein CASSQRGQVYEQYF.